These 28 T cell receptor beta chains were all obtained from the same sample, sequenced in a study of regulatory T cells in long-lasting Graves disease. iRepertoire HTBI primers and Arm-PCR of CDR3 regions built TCR beta libraries. TCRdb re-called the multiplex PCR reads through MiXCR, storing one row per CDR3 protein. Of approximately 690,000 distinct CDR3 sequences detected, about 32% appear once; the ten largest clones hold roughly 41%. Time point reported: persistent/refractory GD, antithyroid drugs over 5 years with positive TRAb. There was RNA extracted from PBMCs, and the TCR library was made from it. Sequencing was performed on peripheral blood mononuclear cells (PBMCs), taken when the disease was refractory, from a patient treated with antithyroid drugs. Receptors were obtained from a female donor with Graves disease.

V usage is TRBV6-1 and J usage is TRBJ2-7, with 9 bases lining up with TRBD1. V lost 6 bases, J lost 7 bases, and 7 bases stayed unmatched. Germline-derived CDR1 and CDR2 are MNHNS and SASEGT. This CDR3 is 13 amino acids long. CDR3 bases: TGTGCCAGCAGGTGGACAGGGGAGGGAGAGCAGTACTTC. This sequence encodes CASRWTGEGEQYF.

The rearrangement links TRBV20-1 to TRBJ1-1; the match to TRBD1 covers 7 bases. Germline CDR1 is DFQATT and CDR2 is SNEGSKA (reference sequence). The V segment lost 3 bases and the J segment 1 base; nucleotides outside the gene matches: 23. The CDR3 runs 20 residues. The CDR3: CSARGALFRDRVIPNTEAFF. CDR3 sequence (DNA): TGCAGTGCTAGGGGGGCCCTTTTCCGGGACAGAGTAATTCCGAACACTGAAGCTTTCTTT.

V is TRBV6-9 and J is TRBJ1-4, with D perhaps matching TRBD1 (5 bases). Trimming took off 3 bases at V and 3 bases at J, with 14 bases between the two ends. Germline V gene sequence: CDR1 MNHGY, CDR2 SVAAGI. There are 16 residues in the CDR3. In DNA, the CDR3 is TGTGCCAGCAGTTACCGGGGGGGTTCGTCTAATGAAAAACTGTTTTTT. Translated, it gives CASSYRGGSSNEKLFF.

As for this clonotype: Compared with germline, one end of the junction differs, possibly owing to a read error. The V call is TRBV5-1, the J call TRBJ1-1; D is ambiguous. The CDR3 contains 12 residues. Germline V gene lookup returns CDR1 SGHRS and CDR2 YFSETQ. The CDR3, as DNA: TGCGCCAGCCGGCATTTGAACACTAAAGCTTTCTTT. Translating gives CASRHLNTKAFF. The variable domain in full, with the rest retrieved from reference TRBV5-1 and TRBJ1-1, is KAGVTQTPRYLIKTRGQQVTLSCSPISGHRSVSWYQQTPGQGLQFLFEYFSETQRNKGNFPGRFSGRQFSNSRSEMNVSTLELGDSALYLCASRHLNTKAFFGQGTRLTVV.

This clonotype has a count of ten or more. The chain is built from TRBV11-2 and TRBJ2-7; possibly TRBD2 for D (5 bases). CDR1 is SGHAT and CDR2 is FQNNGV in the germline V gene. The CDR3 covers 15 residues. Trimming took off 5 bases at V and 4 bases at J, with 18 bases between the two ends. As DNA, the CDR3 is TGTGCCAGCAGCCGCAATGGGCGGACTGCTTACGAGCAGTACTTC. This gives the protein CASSRNGRTAYEQYF.

The genes are TRBV2 and TRBJ1-3; no firm D call. Germline assignment: CDR1 SNHLY and CDR2 FYNNEI. The CDR3 runs to 14 residues. V shed 4 bases and J shed 2 bases, with 9 bases lying between them. The CDR3 loop reads CASSVIQTGNTIYF. The CDR3 DNA sequence: TGTGCCAGCAGTGTCATTCAAACTGGAAACACCATATATTTT.

As concerns this clonotype: This may be a read error: a much more frequent sequence differs by one nucleotide. The conserved final phenylalanine or tryptophan is absent from the CDR3, which likely points to a read error. The chain links TRBV11-2 to TRBJ2-7, with 9 bases lining up with TRBD1. The J segment lost 4 bases and the V segment lost 1 base, leaving 5 bases of the junction unmatched. Germline assignment: CDR1 SGHAT and CDR2 FQNNGV. The CDR3 spans 15 residues. CDR3 region: CASSLVGQGLYEQYL. The CDR3 region has the DNA TGTGCCAGCAGCTTAGTCGGACAGGGGTTGTACGAGCAGTACCTC.

This clonotype has a handful of counts. The rearrangement links TRBV29-1 to TRBJ2-7; maybe TRBD1 (5 bases). Germline V gene data show CDR1 as SQVTM and CDR2 as ANQGSEA. Trimming took off 5 bases at V and 7 bases at J, with 12 bases between the two ends. CDR3 length: 11 amino acids. The DNA for the CDR3 is TGCAGCGTTAAACAGGCGGATGAGCAGTACTTC. Residues: CSVKQADEQYF.

This clonotype was seen a few times. This rearrangement joins TRBV3-1 to TRBJ2-5, with 9 bases lining up with TRBD1. J lost 7 bases, V lost 1 base, and 4 bases had no gene match. Germline lookup yields CDR1 LGHDT and CDR2 YNNKEL (reference sequence). The CDR3 totals 14 residues. This chain's CDR3 is CASSQGSTGGTQYF. The CDR3 region has the DNA TGTGCCAGCAGCCAAGGGTCGACAGGGGGGACCCAGTACTTC.

In this sample, this clonotype turned up a few times. This chain links TRBV29-1 with TRBJ2-7, with 12 bases matching TRBD2. This CDR3 is built from 19 residues. V trimming: 4 bases; J trimming: 0 bases; junction bases outside the gene matches: 16. Germline V gene sequence: CDR1 SQVTM, CDR2 ANQGSEA. CDR3 amino acids: CSVGLEARLAGAFSYEQYF. DNA for the CDR3: TGCAGCGTTGGGCTTGAAGCCCGACTAGCGGGAGCCTTCTCCTACGAGCAGTACTTC.

This rearrangement joins TRBV11-2 to TRBJ1-1; D unclear. CDR3 length: 12 residues. The germline CDR1 and CDR2 sequences are SGHAT and FQNNGV. Trimming removed 5 bases from V and 4 bases from J, with 8 bases in between. The CDR3 bases are TGTGCCAGCAGCGATCTGGTCACTGAAGCTTTCTTT. It yields the protein CASSDLVTEAFF.

The chain links TRBV5-1 to TRBJ2-5; no definite D call. Trimming left V 2 bases short and J 5 bases short, with 10 bases between. Germline V gene data show CDR1 as SGHRS and CDR2 as YFSETQ. The length of the CDR3 is 13 residues. The CDR3 loop reads CASSFVFGETQYF. The CDR3, as DNA: TGCGCCAGCAGCTTTGTGTTCGGGGAGACCCAGTACTTC.

V usage is TRBV30 and J usage is TRBJ1-6, with D unresolved. CDR3 size: 14 residues. Germline values: CDR1 GTSNPN, CDR2 SVGIG (reference sequence). Trimming took 8 bases from V and 3 from J, leaving 14 bases between them. The CDR3 nucleotides read TGTGCCCTGAATACCGGGAACTATAATTCACCCCTCCACTTT. Translating it yields CALNTGNYNSPLHF.

This clonotype was seen only a few times. V gene TRBV11-2 combines with J gene TRBJ2-7, with a tentative D call TRBD2 (6 bases). Per germline, CDR1 SGHAT and CDR2 FQNNGV. V was clipped by 3 bases and J by 6 bases, with 15 bases between them. This CDR3 has 14 amino acids. CDR3 in amino acids: CASSFGGPAREQYF. CDR3 in DNA: TGTGCCAGCAGCTTCGGGGGACCGGCCCGCGAGCAGTACTTC. The entire variable domain, with the rest obtained from reference TRBV11-2 and TRBJ2-7, is as follows: EAGVAQSPRYKIIEKRQSVAFWCNPISGHATLYWYQQILGQGPKLLIQFQNNGVVDDSQLPKDRFSAERLKGVDSTLKIQPAKLEDSAVYLCASSFGGPAREQYFGPGTRLTVT.

This clonotype was detected a few times. This chain links TRBV6-1 with TRBJ2-5; possible D gene TRBD2, 6 bases. The CDR3 has 15 residues. The V end was cut by 6 bases, the J end by 10 bases, with 24 bases between. The germline gives CDR1 MNHNS, CDR2 SASEGT. This chain's CDR3 is CASRPPHERDSLQYF. For the CDR3, the DNA is TGTGCCAGCAGACCCCCCCACGAAAGGGACTCCCTCCAGTACTTC.

The chain uses TRBV30 and TRBJ1-3; D call uncertain. The CDR3 covers 11 residues. The V end was cut by 3 bases, the J end by 4 bases, with 4 bases between. Germline assignment: CDR1 GTSNPN and CDR2 SVGIG (reference sequence). The CDR3 DNA sequence: TGTGCCTGGAGATCGGGAAACACCATATATTTT. This gives the protein CAWRSGNTIYF.

The chain couples TRBV10-3 to TRBJ1-4; 9 positions agree with TRBD1. The CDR3 loop spans 17 amino acids. The trim removed 6 bases at V and 0 bases at J, leaving 8 bases unmatched. CDR1 and CDR2 from the germline V gene are ENHRY and SYGVKD. CDR3 protein: CAISDRDRVSTNEKLFF. The CDR3 bases are TGTGCCATCAGCGACCGGGACAGGGTCTCAACTAATGAAAAACTGTTTTTT.

In this sample, this clonotype turned up many times. The CDR3 sequence: CASSLWLTSQETQYF. The CDR3 region has the DNA TGTGCCAGCAGTTTGTGGCTAACGTCACAAGAGACCCAGTACTTC. V is TRBV12-3 or TRBV12-4 and J is TRBJ2-5; no reliable D call. The CDR3 has 15 amino acids. V lost 3 bases and J lost 2, with 13 bases in between.

The table lists this clonotype with a few counts. The rearrangement joins TRBV6-1 to TRBJ2-5; TRBD2 aligns across 14 bases. Germline values: CDR1 MNHNS, CDR2 SASEGT. The trim removed 8 bases at V and 3 bases at J, leaving 8 bases unmatched. This CDR3 is 16 amino acids long. CDR3 sequence reads: CASGLQTSGREETQYF. The CDR3 bases are TGTGCCAGCGGGTTGCAGACTAGCGGGAGGGAAGAGACCCAGTACTTC.

Comment on this clonotype: A clone one base away is much larger, so this may be a read error. The CDR3 ends on some other residue instead of the conserved phenylalanine or tryptophan, so this is likely a read error. This sequence joins TRBV2 and TRBJ2-7, with 14 bases that match TRBD2. With 6 bases clipped from V and 6 bases from J, the junction kept 4 bases outside the gene matches. Per germline, CDR1 SNHLY and CDR2 FYNNEI. The CDR3 consists of 14 residues. CDR3 loop: CASRRLAGGVEQYL. The DNA of the CDR3 is TGTGCCAGCAGGCGACTAGCGGGAGGGGTCGAGCAGTACCTC.

The chain uses TRBV5-1 and TRBJ1-6; D is possibly TRBD1 (6 bases). There are 16 residues in the CDR3. The germline V gene encodes CDR1 SGHRS and CDR2 YFSETQ. V was shortened by 3 bases and J by 6 bases, with 16 bases between the two germline ends. The CDR3 coding sequence is TGCGCCAGCAGCTGGGCTCAGGGGTTTGGTAATTCACCCCTCCACTTT. It codes for CASSWAQGFGNSPLHF.

As DNA, the CDR3 is TGTGCCAGTAGTATTGACAGGGGGAACTATGGCTACACCTTC. Translating it yields CASSIDRGNYGYTF. The chain links TRBV19 to TRBJ1-2; 9 bases map to TRBD1. V was pared by 3 bases and J by 2 bases, with 1 base of the junction left unmatched. CDR1 and CDR2 (germline): LNHDA, SQIVND (reference sequence). The CDR3 runs to 14 residues.

V is TRBV19 and J is TRBJ1-2; the match to TRBD1 covers 7 bases. Germline trimming cut 6 bases from V and 8 bases from J; bases unmatched to any gene: 12. This CDR3 contains 14 residues. Looked up from germline, CDR1 is LNHDA and CDR2 is SQIVND (reference sequence). The CDR3 DNA is TGTGCCAGTAGCCGGGACAGAAGCTTTCGGGGCTACACCTTC. Translated: CASSRDRSFRGYTF.

This clonotype has at least ten counts. The V and J genes are TRBV2 and TRBJ1-1, with D possibly being TRBD1 (5 bases). The CDR3 contains 16 residues. Between the trimmed V and J ends, which lost 5 bases and 4 bases, there was a span of 20 bases. Germline CDR1 and CDR2: SNHLY and FYNNEI. CDR3 in DNA: TGTGCCAGCAGTCCACCCCAAGGGGCAGGGATCACTGAAGCTTTCTTT. Protein product: CASSPPQGAGITEAFF.

This chain uses TRBV30 with TRBJ1-2; D gene unclear. Germline V gene lookup returns CDR1 GTSNPN and CDR2 SVGIG (reference sequence). The ends were cut back, 5 bases at V and 4 bases at J, with 17 bases in the middle. CDR3 size: 14 residues. In DNA form, the CDR3 reads TGTGCCTGGGGGCATGACGCGCGACGCTATGGCTACACCTTC. Amino acid sequence: CAWGHDARRYGYTF.

This sequence joins TRBV18 and TRBJ1-2; D gene ambiguous. There are 12 residues in the CDR3. V was clipped by 6 bases and J by 8 bases, with 13 bases between them. Looked up from germline, CDR1 is KGHSH and CDR2 is LQKENI. The chain's CDR3 is CASSGQFPGYTF. The CDR3 DNA reads as TGTGCCAGCTCGGGCCAGTTCCCGGGCTACACCTTC.

This clonotype was picked up many times. The CDR3 loop reads CASSYPGTGKAFF. The CDR3 coding sequence is TGTGCCAGCAGTTACCCTGGGACAGGGAAAGCTTTCTTT. This chain links TRBV6-5 with TRBJ1-1; TRBD1 aligns across 9 bases. This CDR3 comprises 13 residues. CDR1 is MNHEY and CDR2 is SVGAGI in the germline V gene. The V and J ends lost 2 bases and 9 bases, in that order; junction bases with no gene match: 4.

This clonotype was found many times. This chain joins TRBV6-1 and TRBJ1-1; D unclear. The V end lost 0 bases, the J end lost 0 bases, and 8 bases lay between the germline ends. This CDR3 has 15 residues. CDR1 MNHNS and CDR2 SASEGT come from the germline V gene. The CDR3 protein is CASSEAPGMNTEAFF. DNA for the CDR3: TGTGCCAGCAGTGAAGCGCCGGGAATGAACACTGAAGCTTTCTTT.